One and the same sample provided the 22 T cell receptor beta chains below, sequenced in a study of CD8+CD57+ T cells in acquired aplastic anemia. The use of genomic DNA as template underpinned the TCR beta VDJ and CDR3 profiling. One entry per CDR3 protein, called by TCRdb with MiXCR from the reads. The sample consists of 190,000 or so distinct CDR3 sequences, less than 60% of them appearing once. An expansion of CD8+CD57+ cells by flow cytometry had been shown in patients chosen for sequencing. Material for sequencing was sorted CD4+, CD8+, or CD8+CD57+ T cells (not recorded which) from PBMCs. The receptors derive from a human donor with aplastic anemia.

This chain uses TRBV10-3 with TRBJ1-3; 7 positions agree with TRBD1. J gave up 1 base and V 5 bases, and 5 bases lay outside the gene matches. In germline, CDR1 is ENHRY, CDR2 SYGVKD. CDR3 length: 15 residues. In nucleotides, the CDR3 is TGTGCCATCAGTTCCACAGGGGTATCTGGAAACACCATATATTTT. Translation: CAISSTGVSGNTIYF.

At least ten counts were recorded for this clonotype. The chain uses TRBV2 and TRBJ2-7; D is unresolved. Trimming removed 1 base at V and 6 bases at J, with 10 bases between. The germline V gene has CDR1 SNHLY and CDR2 FYNNEI. This CDR3 is built from 13 residues. The DNA for the CDR3 is TGTGCCAGCAGTGAAGACAGCCCGTCCGAGCAGTACTTC. Protein sequence: CASSEDSPSEQYF.

The gene calls are TRBV7-9 and TRBJ2-5; D possibly corresponds to TRBD2 (5 bases). Trimming shortened V by 6 bases and J by 2 bases, and 7 bases separated the two germline ends. From germline, CDR1 is SEHNR and CDR2 FQNEAQ (reference sequence). The CDR3 covers 12 residues. CDR3 DNA sequence: TGTGCCAGCAGGGACTGGCAAGAGACCCAGTACTTC. Encoded protein: CASRDWQETQYF. Full variable domain (missing parts from reference TRBV7-9 and TRBJ2-5): DTGVSQNPRHKITKRGQNVTFRCDPISEHNRLYWYRQTLGQGPEFLTYFQNEAQLEKSRLLSDRFSAERPKGSFSTLEIQRTEQGDSAMYLCASRDWQETQYFGPGTRLLVL.

This clonotype was seen a single time. The V gene is TRBV7-8, the J gene TRBJ2-3, with D tentatively TRBD1 or TRBD2 (6 bases each). Trimming removed 7 bases from V and 5 bases from J, with 19 bases in between. The CDR3 covers 15 residues. From germline, CDR1 is SGHVS and CDR2 FQNEAQ. The DNA for the CDR3 is TGTGCCAGCACCCCTCCCGGGGGCTTAGTAGATACGCAGTATTTT. Translated: CASTPPGGLVDTQYF.

The chain uses TRBV15 and TRBJ1-3; D call uncertain. Germline-derived CDR1 and CDR2 are LNHNV and YYDKDF (reference sequence). The CDR3 extends over 14 amino acids. V dropped 3 bases and J dropped 4 bases, with 10 bases sitting between them. CDR3 coding DNA: TGTGCCACCAGCAGTCCGGGCAGGGGAAACACCATATATTTT. This encodes CATSSPGRGNTIYF.

This clonotype was observed once. This CDR3 fails to terminate in the conserved phenylalanine or tryptophan, so it likely reflects a read error. It is unclear where the CDR3 begins or ends on the DNA, so no DNA is shown, and the CDR3 is as TCRdb lists it. The chain links TRBV7-6 to TRBJ2-7; the table names TRBD2, a call not compared with the DNA. CDR1 and CDR2 from the germline V gene are SGHVS and FNYEAQ. The CDR3 is made up of 13 amino acids, end residues included. The CDR3 sequence is CASSLGEGLELKI.

The V and J genes are TRBV7-8 and TRBJ1-6, with a weak D call TRBD1 (6 bases). Germline loops: CDR1 SGHVS, CDR2 FQNEAQ. There are 17 residues in the CDR3. The V end lost 0 bases, the J end lost 6 bases, and 15 bases lay between the germline ends. The CDR3 spells CASSLANRASGNSPLHF. The CDR3 nucleotides read TGTGCCAGCAGCTTAGCGAACAGGGCTAGCGGTAATTCACCCCTCCACTTT.

Comment on this clonotype: The CDR3 ends on some other residue instead of the conserved phenylalanine or tryptophan, so this is likely a read error. The rearrangement joins TRBV14 to TRBJ1-2; D uncertain. From germline, CDR1 is SGHDN and CDR2 FVKESK. The CDR3 spans 13 residues. CDR3 nucleotides: TGTGCCAGCAGCCGGGGAATGGTGGATGGATACACCCTC. It codes for CASSRGMVDGYTL.

The rearrangement joins TRBV3-1 to TRBJ1-2; 9 nucleotides line up with TRBD1. The V segment lost 6 bases and the J segment 3 bases; nucleotides outside the gene matches: 5. Germline V gene data show CDR1 as LGHDT and CDR2 as YNNKEL (reference sequence). The CDR3 is 14 residues long. CDR3 sequence (DNA): TGTGCCAGCAGGCGGACAGGGGAGGACTATGGCTACACCTTC. Translated, it gives CASRRTGEDYGYTF.

The genes are TRBV19 and TRBJ2-7, with D uncertain. This CDR3 has 12 amino acids. Germline CDR1 is LNHDA and CDR2 is SQIVND (reference sequence). V was clipped by 8 bases and J by 3 bases, with 11 bases between them. The CDR3 DNA follows: TGTGCCAGTGGGCGTGGGGACTACGAGCAGTACTTC. This encodes CASGRGDYEQYF.

V usage is TRBV15 and J usage is TRBJ1-2; a weak D match, TRBD1 (6 bases). Trimming removed 0 bases from V and 8 bases from J, with 22 bases in between. The germline gives CDR1 LNHNV, CDR2 YYDKDF (reference sequence). This CDR3 has 17 residues. CDR3 protein: CATSRDQFSVIGGGYTF. As DNA, the CDR3 is TGTGCCACCAGCAGAGATCAATTTTCAGTGATAGGGGGAGGCTACACCTTC.

As to this clonotype: This clone may be a read error of a much larger clone one base away. The chain has TRBV19 and TRBJ1-5, with D hard to call. Looked up from germline, CDR1 is LNHDA and CDR2 is SQIVND (reference sequence). The CDR3 spans 17 residues. Trimming took 2 bases from V and 0 from J, leaving 14 bases between them. CDR3 DNA: TGTGCCAGTAGTATAACAATTCGGGAGTATAGCAATCAGCCCCAGCATTTT. Protein product: CASSITIREYSNQPQHF.

The rearrangement joins TRBV2 to TRBJ1-3; possibly TRBD1 for D (5 bases). The V and J ends lost 10 bases and 7 bases respectively, with 17 bases between them. CDR1 is SNHLY and CDR2 is FYNNEI in the germline V gene. The CDR3 length is 13 residues. Here the CDR3 reads CATNPLGANTIYF. As DNA, the CDR3 is TGTGCCACCAACCCCCTTGGGGCGAACACCATATATTTT.

V gene TRBV19 combines with J gene TRBJ2-3, with no clear D. V lost 4 bases, J lost 5 bases, and 13 bases lay in between. The germline gives CDR1 LNHDA, CDR2 SQIVND (reference sequence). CDR3 size: 14 residues. The CDR3 DNA follows: TGTGCCAGTAGTACAATCCCGACGGGAGATACGCAGTATTTT. Translating gives CASSTIPTGDTQYF.

This chain connects TRBV14 to TRBJ1-3, with TRBD1 matching 7 bases. Looked up from germline, CDR1 is SGHDN and CDR2 is FVKESK. CDR3 length equals 16 residues. After removal of 4 bases from V and 0 bases from J, the junction contained 6 bases not matched to a gene. The CDR3 loop reads CASSPRQGSSGNTIYF. For the CDR3, the DNA is TGTGCCAGCAGCCCCCGACAGGGAAGCTCTGGAAACACCATATATTTT.

The chain is built from TRBV7-2 and TRBJ2-7; TRBD2 aligns across 11 bases. The end of the DNA is better explained by TRBJ2-1, so the J call may be wrong. The germline CDR1 and CDR2 sequences are SGHTA and FQGNSA. This CDR3 region has 12 residues. The CDR3 DNA sequence: TGTGCCAGCAGCTTACTAGCGGGGGGGCAGTTCTTC. Translation gives CASSLLAGGQFF.

The V call is TRBV7-2, the J call TRBJ2-7, with D perhaps matching TRBD1 or TRBD2 (5 bases each). Between the trimmed V and J ends, which lost 6 bases and 2 bases, there was a span of 17 bases. Germline V gene data show CDR1 as SGHTA and CDR2 as FQGNSA. CDR3 length: 15 amino acids. CDR3 protein: CASRPSGTHPYEQYF. The CDR3 region has the DNA TGTGCCAGCAGGCCTTCCGGGACGCATCCCTACGAGCAGTACTTC.

This clonotype was recorded only once. The V gene is TRBV7-8, the J gene TRBJ2-7, with TRBD1 as a possible D gene (6 bases). Germline V gene lookup returns CDR1 SGHVS and CDR2 FQNEAQ. Trimming cost V 5 bases and J 7 bases, with 18 bases left between them. The CDR3 length is 14 residues. The CDR3 protein is CASSRDTGFREQYF. The CDR3 DNA is TGTGCCAGCAGCCGAGACACAGGGTTTAGAGAGCAGTACTTC.

The rearrangement links TRBV24-1 to TRBJ2-3; 12 bases line up with TRBD2. From germline, CDR1 is KGHDR and CDR2 SFDVKD. J lost 6 bases, V lost 12 bases, and 9 bases had no gene match. The CDR3 runs 14 residues. The CDR3 sequence is CAPLAGGPRDTQYF. The CDR3 nucleotides are TGTGCCCCACTAGCGGGGGGCCCCCGGGATACGCAGTATTTT.

The V gene is TRBV2, the J gene TRBJ2-7, with D perhaps matching TRBD1 or TRBD2 (6 bases each). CDR1 and CDR2 (germline): SNHLY, FYNNEI. Trimming left V 4 bases short and J 3 bases short, with 10 bases between. The CDR3 runs 13 residues. This CDR3 reads CASSVEGGYEQYF. The DNA of the CDR3 is TGTGCCAGCAGTGTGGAGGGGGGCTACGAGCAGTACTTC.

This clonotype was seen at least ten times. The chain recombines TRBV20-1 with TRBJ1-2; D might be TRBD1 (5 bases). V was cut by 5 bases and J by 3 bases, with 16 bases left in between. In germline, CDR1 is DFQATT, CDR2 SNEGSKA (reference sequence). The CDR3 runs 14 residues. CDR3 amino acids: CSADPRGTDYGYTF. CDR3 in DNA: TGCAGTGCTGACCCGAGAGGGACCGACTATGGCTACACCTTC.

The chain couples TRBV19 to TRBJ2-7, with 10 bases that match TRBD1. The germline V gene encodes CDR1 LNHDA and CDR2 SQIVND (reference sequence). This CDR3 is 13 amino acids long. V lost 8 bases to trimming and J lost 6 bases; unmatched junction nucleotides: 7. CDR3 region: CASSGTGEGEQYF. The CDR3 DNA reads TGTGCCAGTTCGGGGACAGGGGAAGGCGAGCAGTACTTC.